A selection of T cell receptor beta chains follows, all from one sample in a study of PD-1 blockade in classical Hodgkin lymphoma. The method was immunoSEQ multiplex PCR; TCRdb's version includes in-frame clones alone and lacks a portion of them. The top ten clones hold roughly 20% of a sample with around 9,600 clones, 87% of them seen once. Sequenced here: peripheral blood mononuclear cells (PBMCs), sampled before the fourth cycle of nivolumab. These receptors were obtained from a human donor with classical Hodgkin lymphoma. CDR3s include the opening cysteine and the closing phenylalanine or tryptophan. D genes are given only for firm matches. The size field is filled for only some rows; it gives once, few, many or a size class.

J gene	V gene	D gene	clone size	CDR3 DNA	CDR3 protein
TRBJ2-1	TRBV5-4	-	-	TGTGCCAGCAGCTCCCAGAGGGGGGTCAATGAGCAGTTCTTC	CASSSQRGVNEQFF
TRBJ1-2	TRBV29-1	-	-	TGCAGCGTTCGACAGGAGAGCTACACCTTC	CSVRQESYTF
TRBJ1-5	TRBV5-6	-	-	TGTGCCAGCAGCCAAGTGATTGATAGCAATCAGCCCCAGCATTTT	CASSQVIDSNQPQHF
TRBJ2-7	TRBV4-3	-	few	TGCGCCAGCAGCCAAGATCGACAGGAGCCGTACTTC	CASSQDRQEPYF
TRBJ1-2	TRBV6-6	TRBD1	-	TGTGCCAGCAGTTACTCATCGGGACAGGGCTATGGCTACACCTTC	CASSYSSGQGYGYTF
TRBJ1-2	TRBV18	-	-	TGTGCCACCCTGCCGGACGTTAACTATGGCTACACCTTC	CATLPDVNYGYTF
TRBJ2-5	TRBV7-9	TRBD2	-	TGTGCCAGCAGCCCCACTAGCGGGGGCCAAGAGACCCAGTACTTC	CASSPTSGGQETQYF
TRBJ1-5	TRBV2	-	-	TGTGCCAGCAGTGAAGATCTGGCAGGGAATCAGCCCCAGCATTTT	CASSEDLAGNQPQHF
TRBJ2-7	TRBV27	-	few	TGTGCCAGCAGTCCCCATTCCTTCTACGAGCAGTACTTC	CASSPHSFYEQYF
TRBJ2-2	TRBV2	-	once	TGTGCCACCAGGGGCGGGGGAACCGGGGAGCTGTTTTTT	CATRGGGTGELFF
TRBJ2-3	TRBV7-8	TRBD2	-	TGTGCCAGCATCCCTAGCGGGGGACCCCAGGATACGCAGTATTTT	CASIPSGGPQDTQYF
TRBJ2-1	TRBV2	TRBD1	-	TGTGCCAGCAGGGACCCAGGGACAGGGAGGAATGAGCAGTTCTTC	CASRDPGTGRNEQFF
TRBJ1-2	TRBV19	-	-	TGTGCCAGTAGTATAGACGAGTTCTATGGCTACACCTTC	CASSIDEFYGYTF
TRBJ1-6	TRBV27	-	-	TGTGCCAGCAGTTTCCGGGGGGGGTTTTCTAATTCACCCCTCCACTTT	CASSFRGGFSNSPLHF
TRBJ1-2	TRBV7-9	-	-	TGTGCCAGCAGCTTAGCCTACAGGGTTCCCTCTAACTATGGCTACACCTTC	CASSLAYRVPSNYGYTF
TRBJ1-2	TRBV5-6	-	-	TGTGCCAGCAGCCGCTTCGAAACCCTGGGGCACTATGGCTACACCTTC	CASSRFETLGHYGYTF
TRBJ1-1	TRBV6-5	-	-	TGTGCCAGCAGTTACGGAGAGTCGGACACTGAAGCTTTCTTT	CASSYGESDTEAFF
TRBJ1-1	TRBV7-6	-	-	TGTGCCAGCAGCTTAAGCCAGACAGGAATTAACATGAACACTGAAGCTTTCTTT	CASSLSQTGINMNTEAFF
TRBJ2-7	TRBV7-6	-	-	TGTGCCAGCAGCTTACGGGTGTCCTCCTACGAGCAGTACTTC	CASSLRVSSYEQYF
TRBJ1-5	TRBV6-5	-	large	TGTGCCAGCAGTCTTGGGACGGGGCAGCCCCAGCATTTT	CASSLGTGQPQHF
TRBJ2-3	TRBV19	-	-	TGTGCCAGTAATCAGGACGCTTTCACAGATACGCAGTATTTT	CASNQDAFTDTQYF
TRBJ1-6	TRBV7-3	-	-	TGTGCCAGCAGCTTAAACTGGCCAAATTCACCCCTCCACTTT	CASSLNWPNSPLHF
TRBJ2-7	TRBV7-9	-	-	TGTGCCAGCACCCCCTTCGGGACATCCTACGAGCAGTACTTC	CASTPFGTSYEQYF
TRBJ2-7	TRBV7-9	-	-	TGTGCCAGCAGCCCAGGGTGGCGGGTCTACGAGCAGTACTTC	CASSPGWRVYEQYF
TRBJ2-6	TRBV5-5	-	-	TGTGCCAGCAGCTCCGGGACGATTAGCTCTGGGGCCAACGTCCTGACTTTC	CASSSGTISSGANVLTF
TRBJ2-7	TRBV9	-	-	TGTGCCAGCAGCGTATACCCCACAAACTTAGGCTCCTACGAGCAGTACTTC	CASSVYPTNLGSYEQYF
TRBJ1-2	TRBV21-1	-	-	TGTGCCAGCAGCAAAGCGGGGCAGGGACGCTATGGCTACACCTTC	CASSKAGQGRYGYTF
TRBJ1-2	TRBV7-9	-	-	TGTGCCAGCAGCTTCCCCGAGGGGTTAGAAGGCTATGGCTACACCTTC	CASSFPEGLEGYGYTF
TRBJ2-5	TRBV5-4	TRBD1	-	TGTGCCAGCAGTTCCGGGACAGGGCTGGAGACCCAGTACTTC	CASSSGTGLETQYF
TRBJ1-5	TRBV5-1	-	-	TGCGCCAGCAGCTTGGAAGCGGGGGGCTCAAGCACTCAGCCCCAGCATTTT	CASSLEAGGSSTQPQHF
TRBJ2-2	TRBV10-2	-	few	TGCGCCAGCAGTGAGACGGACACCGGGGAGCTGTTTTTT	CASSETDTGELFF
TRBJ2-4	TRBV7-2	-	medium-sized	TGTGCCAGCAGCTTAGCGGATAGATTCAAAAACATTCAGTACTTC	CASSLADRFKNIQYF
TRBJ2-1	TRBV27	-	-	TGTGCCAGCCGATCGGGTGGGGGATCCTACAATGAGCAGTTCTTC	CASRSGGGSYNEQFF
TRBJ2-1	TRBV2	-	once	TGTGCCAGCAGTGGGGGGCTAGCGGCTTACAATGAGCAGTTCTTC	CASSGGLAAYNEQFF
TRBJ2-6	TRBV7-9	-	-	TGTGCCAGCAGCTTATGGCAGGGGCTATTAGACTCTGGGGCCAACGTCCTGACTTTC	CASSLWQGLLDSGANVLTF
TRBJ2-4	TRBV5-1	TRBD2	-	TGCGCCAGCAGCTTACTTAGCGGGGGAGGCGGAAACATTCAGTACTTC	CASSLLSGGGGNIQYF
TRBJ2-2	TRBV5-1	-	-	TGCGCCAGCAGATATTTCGGGGGCACCGGGGAGCTGTTTTTT	CASRYFGGTGELFF
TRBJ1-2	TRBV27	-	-	TGTGCCAGCCGCTACTCGGGGTTTGGTAGCTACACCTTC	CASRYSGFGSYTF
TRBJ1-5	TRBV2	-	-	TGTGCCAGCAGTGAAAAGTCAGTTAGCAATCAGCCCCAGCATTTT	CASSEKSVSNQPQHF
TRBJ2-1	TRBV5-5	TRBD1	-	TGTGCCAGCAGCTATTCAGGGGGATCGATGTACAATGAGCAGTTCTTC	CASSYSGGSMYNEQFF
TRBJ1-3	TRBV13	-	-	TGTGCCAGCAGCTTAGGCTATCACTCTGGAAACACCATATATTTT	CASSLGYHSGNTIYF
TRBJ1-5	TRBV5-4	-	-	TGTGCCAGCAGCTTGATGGGGCTGAATCAGCCCCAGCATTTT	CASSLMGLNQPQHF
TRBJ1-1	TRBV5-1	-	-	TGCGCCAGCAGCTTCCGGCCAGCGGGTTGGGACCAATTGAACACTGAAGCTTTCTTT	CASSFRPAGWDQLNTEAFF
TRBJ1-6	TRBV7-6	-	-	TGTGCCAGCAGCCCCGGGACAAACTATAATTCACCCCTCCACTTT	CASSPGTNYNSPLHF
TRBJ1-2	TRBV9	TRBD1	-	TGTGCCAGCAGCGTAGAGGTCAGGGGGGACTATGGCTACACCTTC	CASSVEVRGDYGYTF
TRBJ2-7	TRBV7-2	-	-	TGTGCCAGCAGCTCTCAGGGGGGAAGGGACGAGCAGTACTTC	CASSSQGGRDEQYF